Here is one T cell receptor (beta chain) with its context. Authors' processing steps: Estimated nucleated cell counts came from reference gene primer amplification. Only in-frame clones appear in the TCRdb table, and some are missing; sequencing was by immunoSEQ multiplex PCR. The D gene and trimming were derived from the DNA, and the V and J assignments and clone size from that table. Among roughly 60,000 clones, approximately 80% were seen once, and the ten largest hold about 34%. The data were obtained in a study of blood T cell repertoires in COVID-19. Study background: Sites across the United States, Italy and Spain contributed samples from acute and convalescent COVID-19. PBMCs, B-cell-depleted T cells, or T cells provided the cDNA or gDNA that made up the material.

V lost 7 bases and J lost 1, with 20 bases in between. Germline CDR1 reads MDHEN; CDR2 reads SYDVKM. This CDR3 is built from 17 residues. Input material: peripheral blood. This TCR derives from a human donor in a cohort sampled during active COVID-19. V usage is TRBV28 and J usage is TRBJ1-5; D gene uncertain. The CDR3 DNA reads as TGTGCCAGCATTGGATCGACCCCCCGAGGGAGCAATCAGCCCCAGCATTTT. Protein sequence: CASIGSTPRGSNQPQHF.